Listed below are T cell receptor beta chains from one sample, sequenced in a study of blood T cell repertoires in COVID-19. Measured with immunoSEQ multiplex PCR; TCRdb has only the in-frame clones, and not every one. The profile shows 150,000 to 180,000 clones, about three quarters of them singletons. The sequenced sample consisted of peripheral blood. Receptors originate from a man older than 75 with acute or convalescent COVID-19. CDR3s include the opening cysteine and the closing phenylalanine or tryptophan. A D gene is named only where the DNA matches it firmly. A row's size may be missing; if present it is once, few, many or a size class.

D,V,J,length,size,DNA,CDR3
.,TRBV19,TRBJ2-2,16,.,TGTGCCAGTAGTCTCCCCTTAGGGGGGGTTCCCGGGGAGCTGTTTTTT,CASSLPLGGVPGELFF
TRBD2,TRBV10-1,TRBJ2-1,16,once,TGCGCCAGCAGTGACCCGACTAGCGGGGGCCACAATGAGCAGTTCTTC,CASSDPTSGGHNEQFF
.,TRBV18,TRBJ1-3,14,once,TGTGCCAGCTCACCAGAGAGAGGGGGAAACACCATATATTTT,CASSPERGGNTIYF
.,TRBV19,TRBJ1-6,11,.,TGTGCCAGTAGCGATAATTCACCCCTCCACTTT,CASSDNSPLHF
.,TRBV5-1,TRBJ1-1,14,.,TGCGCCAGCAGCTCACAGGCTACGAACACTGAAGCTTTCTTT,CASSSQATNTEAFF
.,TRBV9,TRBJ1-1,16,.,TGTGCCAGCAGCGCGATACCCCCGGCTGGAGGAACTGAAGCTTTCTTT,CASSAIPPAGGTEAFF
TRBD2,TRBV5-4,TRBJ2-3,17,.,TGTGCCAGCAGCTTGGTGGAAGGACTAGCGCAAGAAAGTGCGCAGTATTTT,CASSLVEGLAQESAQYF
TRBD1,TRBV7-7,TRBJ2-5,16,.,TGTGCTAGCAGCTCCGGACAGGGGGGTTACCAAGAGACCCAGTACTTC,CASSSGQGGYQETQYF
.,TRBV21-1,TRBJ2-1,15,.,TGTGCCAGCAGCTACCGGGACAGGGGGGGCAATGAGCAGTTCTTC,CASSYRDRGGNEQFF
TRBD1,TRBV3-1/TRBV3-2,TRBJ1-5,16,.,TGTGCCAGCAGCCAAGGGTCCGGTACAGGGGGCCAGCCCCAGCATTTT,CASSQGSGTGGQPQHF
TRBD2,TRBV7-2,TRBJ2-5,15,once,TGTGCCAGCAGCACTAGGGCTGGGGGGGGAGAGACCCAGTACTTC,CASSTRAGGGETQYF
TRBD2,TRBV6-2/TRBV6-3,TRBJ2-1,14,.,TGTGCCAGCAGTGCTAGCGGGGGAGGCCATGAGCAGTTCTTC,CASSASGGGHEQFF
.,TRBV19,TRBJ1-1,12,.,TGTGCCAGTACCAGGATGAACACTGAAGCTTTCTTT,CASTRMNTEAFF
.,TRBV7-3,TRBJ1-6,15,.,TGTGCCAGCAGCTCTACGGGCTCCCGGGGTTCACCCCTCCACTTT,CASSSTGSRGSPLHF
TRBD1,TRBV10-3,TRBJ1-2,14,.,TGTGCCATCGGGGGACAGGGGGCCGGCGAGGGCTACACCTTC,CAIGGQGAGEGYTF
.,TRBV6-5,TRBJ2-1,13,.,TGTGCCAGTAGGCTTAAGCGTATCAATGAGCAGTTCTTC,CASRLKRINEQFF